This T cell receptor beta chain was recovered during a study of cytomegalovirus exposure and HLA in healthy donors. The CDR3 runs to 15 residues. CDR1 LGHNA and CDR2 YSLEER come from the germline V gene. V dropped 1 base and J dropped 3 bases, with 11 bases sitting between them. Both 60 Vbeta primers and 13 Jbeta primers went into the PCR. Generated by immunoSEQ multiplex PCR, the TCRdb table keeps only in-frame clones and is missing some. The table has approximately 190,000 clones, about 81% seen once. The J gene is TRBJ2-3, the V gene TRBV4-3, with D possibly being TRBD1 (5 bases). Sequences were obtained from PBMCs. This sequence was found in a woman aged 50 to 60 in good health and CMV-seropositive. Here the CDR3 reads CASSQGIKGTDTQYF. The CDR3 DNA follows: TGCGCCAGCAGCCAAGGAATAAAGGGGACAGATACGCAGTATTTT.